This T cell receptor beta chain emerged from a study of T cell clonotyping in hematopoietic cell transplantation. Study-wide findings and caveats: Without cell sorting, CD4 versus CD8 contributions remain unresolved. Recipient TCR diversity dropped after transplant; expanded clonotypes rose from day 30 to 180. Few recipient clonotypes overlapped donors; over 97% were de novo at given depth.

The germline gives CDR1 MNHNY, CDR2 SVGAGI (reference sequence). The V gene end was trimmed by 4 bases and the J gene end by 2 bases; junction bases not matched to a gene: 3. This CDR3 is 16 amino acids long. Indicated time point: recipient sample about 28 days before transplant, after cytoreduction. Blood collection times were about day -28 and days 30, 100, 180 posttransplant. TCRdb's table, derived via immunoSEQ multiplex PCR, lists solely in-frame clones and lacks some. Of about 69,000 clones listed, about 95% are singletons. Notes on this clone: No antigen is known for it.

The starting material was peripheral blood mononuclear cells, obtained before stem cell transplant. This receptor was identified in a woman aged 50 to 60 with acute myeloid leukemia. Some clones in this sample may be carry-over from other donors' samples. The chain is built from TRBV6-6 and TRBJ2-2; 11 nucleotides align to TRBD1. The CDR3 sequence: CASSWGQGVNTGELFF. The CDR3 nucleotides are TGTGCCAGCAGTTGGGGACAGGGGGTCAACACCGGGGAGCTGTTTTTT.